The clone carrying this TCR beta chain was seen once. Its specificity is unknown. The data were taken from a study of vaccination effects on CD4 cells after COVID-19. Findings and limits, study-wide: Nearly all vaccine-induced clones in healthy recipients recognized only SARS-CoV-2.

Sequenced by immunoSEQ multiplex PCR; TCRdb stores in-frame clones only, minus some. The sample carries around 60,000 clones, around three quarters recorded once. Ahead of sequencing, the ViraFEST assay grew antigen-specific CD4+ T cells using viral peptide pools. It was after roughly 11 days of culture that CD4+ T cells were isolated. Participants got two doses of BNT162b2 or mRNA-1273 vaccine. The CDR3 runs 13 residues. Germline assignment: CDR1 LGHDT and CDR2 YNNKEL (reference sequence). The ends were cut back, 3 bases at V and 4 bases at J, with 4 bases in the middle. The TCR sequence derives from a human donor who received a COVID-19 vaccine. This material consisted of CD4+ T cells from PBMCs cultured with HCoV-229E spike peptides, taken after COVID-19 vaccination. The chain has TRBV3-1 (or the pseudogene TRBV3-2) and TRBJ2-6; D remains ambiguous. The chain's CDR3 is CASSQAGANVLTF. CDR3 DNA: TGTGCCAGCAGCCAGGCAGGGGCCAACGTCCTGACTTTC.